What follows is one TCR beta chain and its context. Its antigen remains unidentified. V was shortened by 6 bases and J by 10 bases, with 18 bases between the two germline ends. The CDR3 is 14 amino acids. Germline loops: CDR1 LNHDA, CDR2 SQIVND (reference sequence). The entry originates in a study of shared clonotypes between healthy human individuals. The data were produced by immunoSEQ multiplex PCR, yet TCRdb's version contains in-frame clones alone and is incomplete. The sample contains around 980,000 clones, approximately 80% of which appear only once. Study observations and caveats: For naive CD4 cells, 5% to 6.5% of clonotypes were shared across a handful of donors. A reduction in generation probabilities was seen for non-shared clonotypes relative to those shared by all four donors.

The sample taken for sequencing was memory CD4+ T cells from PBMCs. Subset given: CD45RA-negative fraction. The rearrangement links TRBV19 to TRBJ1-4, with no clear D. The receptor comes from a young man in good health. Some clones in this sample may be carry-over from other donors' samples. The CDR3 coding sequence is TGTGCCAGTAGCCGGAGGGAGGTCGAGGGAAAACTGTTTTTT. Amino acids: CASSRREVEGKLFF. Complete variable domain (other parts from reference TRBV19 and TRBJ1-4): DGGITQSPKYLFRKEGQNVTLSCEQNLNHDAMYWYRQDPGQGLRLIYYSQIVNDFQKGDIAEGYSVSREKKESFPLTVTSAQKNPTAFYLCASSRREVEGKLFFGSGTQLSVL.